The clone carrying this T cell receptor (beta chain) has only a few counts. These data belong to a study of shared clonotypes between healthy human individuals. The CDR3 is 19 amino acids. V dropped 1 base and J dropped 2 bases, with 24 bases sitting between them. Repertoires were generated with immunoSEQ multiplex PCR, while TCRdb's copy carries only in-frame clones and drops some. The sample includes about 120,000 clones, around 68% of them seen just once. CD45RO+ cells joined CCR7-negative CD45RA+ TemRA cells to form CD8 memory. The receptor was isolated from a woman aged 25 to 39 in good health. The specimen sequenced was memory CD8+ T cells sorted from blood. Stated subset: CD45RO+ cells pooled with CCR7-negative TemRA cells. The chain uses TRBV23-1 and TRBJ2-7; D perhaps matches TRBD2 (7 bases). TRBV23-1 is an ORF for which the function is uncertain. CDR3 DNA: TGCGCCAGCAGTCAATTTAGGGGGTGGGCTAGCGGAAGAGCCTACGAGCAGTACTTC. Translated: CASSQFRGWASGRAYEQYF.